The 12 T cell receptor beta chains given below trace back to one sample, sequenced in a study of blood T cell repertoires in COVID-19. Using immunoSEQ multiplex PCR, the repertoire was profiled, and TCRdb retains in-frame clones only, with some absent. The sample comprises under 200,000 clones, around 90% of which are singletons, and around a fifth rests with the top ten. Sequenced input: peripheral blood. These receptors were taken from a man aged 60 to 75 with active or convalescent COVID-19.

The chain has TRBV6-2 or TRBV6-3 and TRBJ2-3, with 8 bases lining up with TRBD1. The CDR3 consists of 17 residues. J was trimmed by 3 bases and V by 0 bases; bases with no gene match: 8. The V gene's germline CDR1 is MNHEY and CDR2 SVGEGT. CDR3: CASSYSNQGAGTDTQYF. As DNA, the CDR3 is TGTGCCAGCAGTTACTCGAACCAGGGGGCTGGGACAGATACGCAGTATTTT.

This chain connects TRBV3-1 (or the pseudogene TRBV3-2) to TRBJ2-3; TRBD2 agrees at 13 bases. The CDR3 has 18 amino acids. Germline V CDR1 and CDR2: LGHDT, YNNKEL (reference sequence). Trimming cost V 8 bases and J 3 bases; bases outside gene matches: 14. The chain's CDR3 is CASLPNRTSGGATDTQYF. The DNA of the CDR3 is TGTGCCAGCCTGCCTAACAGAACTAGCGGGGGGGCAACAGATACGCAGTATTTT.

This clone was counted between two and nine times. The CDR3 DNA is TGCGCCAGCAGCCCTCGGGGGGCCCAGAGCTCCTACAATGAGCAGTTCTTC. Residues: CASSPRGAQSSYNEQFF. This chain joins TRBV4-1 and TRBJ2-1; the D gene is possibly TRBD2 (7 bases). The CDR3 sequence is 17 residues long. From germline, CDR1 is MGHRA and CDR2 YSYEKL. The V end was cut by 4 bases, the J end by 0 bases, with 16 bases between.

The rearrangement links TRBV11-2 to TRBJ2-1, with a possible D match to TRBD1 (6 bases). V was cut by 4 bases and J by 7 bases, with 11 bases left in between. The CDR3 loop spans 13 amino acids. The germline V gene has CDR1 SGHAT and CDR2 FQNNGV. The CDR3 loop is CASSSQQGNEQFF. CDR3 coding DNA: TGTGCCAGCAGCTCGCAACAGGGTAATGAGCAGTTCTTC.

The rearrangement joins TRBV19 to TRBJ2-7; D not resolved. The CDR3 totals 13 residues. CDR1 and CDR2 (germline): LNHDA, SQIVND (reference sequence). V was pared by 2 bases and J by 4 bases, with 9 bases between. Written as DNA, the CDR3 is TGTGCCAGTAGTATAAATCTGAGGTACGAGCAGTACTTC. Translated: CASSINLRYEQYF.

This chain links TRBV11-2 with TRBJ1-2; 8 nucleotides align to TRBD1. Germline CDR1 reads SGHAT; CDR2 reads FQNNGV. V lost 5 bases and J lost 5; bases outside the gene matches: 4. CDR3 size: 13 residues. CDR3 loop: CASSHGQGYGYTF. DNA for the CDR3: TGTGCCAGCAGCCACGGACAGGGTTATGGCTACACCTTC.

The chain is built from TRBV12-3 or TRBV12-4 and TRBJ2-7, with D hard to call. The CDR3 has 13 amino acids. The ends were cut back, 2 bases at V and 3 bases at J, with 8 bases in the middle. The CDR3 DNA follows: TGTGCCAGCAGTTTATCTCCGGGCTACGAGCAGTACTTC. It translates to CASSLSPGYEQYF.

V and J are TRBV5-1 and TRBJ2-7; 10 nucleotides agree with TRBD2. Trimming at V came to 4 bases and at J to 2 bases, leaving 6 bases not matched to a gene. CDR1 is SGHRS and CDR2 is YFSETQ in the germline V gene. The CDR3 spans 15 residues. The CDR3: CASSPSGGLTYEQYF. CDR3 bases: TGCGCCAGCAGCCCTAGCGGGGGACTAACCTACGAGCAGTACTTC.

The rearrangement links TRBV6-1 to TRBJ1-2; tentatively, D is TRBD1 (5 bases). The CDR3 consists of 15 residues. CDR1 is MNHNS, CDR2 SASEGT, per germline. Trimming stripped 6 bases from V and 3 bases from J, with 17 bases between. CDR3 region: CASRAGLRAYYGYTF. As DNA, the CDR3 is TGTGCCAGCAGGGCCGGGCTCAGGGCCTACTATGGCTACACCTTC.

This chain uses TRBV2 with TRBJ1-5, with 7 bases that match TRBD1. The CDR3 totals 14 residues. Germline V CDR1 and CDR2: SNHLY, FYNNEI. V dropped 6 bases and J dropped 2; count of bases not matched to a gene: 4. The CDR3 here is CASRPGTGNQPQHF. In DNA form, the CDR3 reads TGTGCCAGCAGGCCCGGGACAGGCAATCAGCCCCAGCATTTT.

The chain combines TRBV9 with TRBJ2-7; D is uncertain. The V gene's germline CDR1 is SGDLS and CDR2 YYNGEE. CDR3 length: 14 residues. The V end lost 0 bases, the J end lost 2 bases, and 9 bases lay between the germline ends. The chain's CDR3 is CASSVDPSTYEQYF. The DNA of the CDR3 is TGTGCCAGCAGCGTAGACCCATCTACCTACGAGCAGTACTTC.

This sequence joins TRBV4-1 and TRBJ2-7; 7 bases match TRBD2. J gave up 4 bases and V 2 bases, and 14 bases lay outside the gene matches. This CDR3 is built from 17 residues. The germline gives CDR1 MGHRA, CDR2 YSYEKL. The CDR3 DNA reads TGCGCCAGCAGCCAATTTGTCCGGGGGGAATTAAGTTACGAGCAGTACTTC. Translation: CASSQFVRGELSYEQYF.